This record looks at one TCR beta chain sequence and its context. This entry belongs to a study of blood T cell repertoires in COVID-19. For the study at large: Acute and convalescent COVID-19 specimens originated in the United States, Italy and Spain. PBMCs, B-cell-depleted T cells, or T cells provided the cDNA or gDNA that made up the material.

The CDR3 runs to 14 residues. V gave up 6 bases and J gave up 7 bases; unmatched junction bases: 4. The germline V gene encodes CDR1 MGHRA and CDR2 YSYEKL. Authors' data handling: Reference gene primer amplification yielded estimated nucleated cell counts. Some clones are missing from TCRdb's copy, which holds only in-frame ones; the method was immunoSEQ multiplex PCR. V and J calls and clone size come straight from that table; D and trimming were deduced from the DNA. Of 86,000 or so clones in the sample, approximately 80% are singletons; the top ten hold roughly 12%. Material: peripheral blood. The source of this sequence is a man between 70 and 80 years old with acute or convalescent COVID-19. The chain recombines TRBV4-1 with TRBJ2-1, with 12 bases aligning to TRBD2. The CDR3 DNA is TGCGCCAGCAGGACTAGCGGGAGTCGAAATGAGCAGTTCTTC. Its protein is CASRTSGSRNEQFF.